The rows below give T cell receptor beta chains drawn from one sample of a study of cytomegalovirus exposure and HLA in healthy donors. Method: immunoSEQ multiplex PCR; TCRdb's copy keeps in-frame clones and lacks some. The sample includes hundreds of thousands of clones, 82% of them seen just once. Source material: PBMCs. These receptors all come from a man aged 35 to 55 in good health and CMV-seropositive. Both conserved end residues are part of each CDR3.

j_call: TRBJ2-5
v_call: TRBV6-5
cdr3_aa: CASSYTNRGLETQYF

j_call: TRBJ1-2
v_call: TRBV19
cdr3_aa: CASSKDGPAGYGYTF

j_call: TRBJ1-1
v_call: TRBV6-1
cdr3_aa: CASSLPGGTEAFF

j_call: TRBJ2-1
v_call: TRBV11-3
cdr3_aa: CASTLGGRAAEQFF

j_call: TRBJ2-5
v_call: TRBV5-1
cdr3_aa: CASSLAGGPGETQYF

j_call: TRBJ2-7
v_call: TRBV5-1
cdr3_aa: CASSLTSGSLNEQYF

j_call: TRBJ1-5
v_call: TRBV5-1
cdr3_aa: CASSRTGERSQPQHF

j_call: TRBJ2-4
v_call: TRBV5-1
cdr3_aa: CASSLGTAGRDIQYF

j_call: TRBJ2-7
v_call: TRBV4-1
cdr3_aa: CASSQDSTSGRYEQYF

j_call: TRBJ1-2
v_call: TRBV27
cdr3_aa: CASSLAGSMLRTYGYTF

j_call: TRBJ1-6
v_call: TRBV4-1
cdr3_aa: CASSNQGFDNSPLHF

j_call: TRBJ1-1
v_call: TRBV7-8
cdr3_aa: CASSRTGTFIEAFF

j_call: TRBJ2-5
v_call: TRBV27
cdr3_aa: CASSFQGLGETQYF

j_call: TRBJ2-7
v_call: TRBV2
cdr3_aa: CASKIDYEQYF

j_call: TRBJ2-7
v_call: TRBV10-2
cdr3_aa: CASSLTSGPSSYEQYF

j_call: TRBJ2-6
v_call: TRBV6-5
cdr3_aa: CASSRTGSGANVLTF

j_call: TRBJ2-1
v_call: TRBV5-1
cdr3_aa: CASSLGGAGSYNEQFF

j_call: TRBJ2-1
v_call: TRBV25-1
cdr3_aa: CASSDPGTSGGGNEQFF

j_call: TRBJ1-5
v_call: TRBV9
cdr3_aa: CASSVGGGAIDSNQPQHF

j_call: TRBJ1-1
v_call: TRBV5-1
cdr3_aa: CASTRGEGSNTEAFF

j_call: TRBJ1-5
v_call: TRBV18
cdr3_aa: CASSPEDQPQHF

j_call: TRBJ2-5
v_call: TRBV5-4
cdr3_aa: CASSFWDRQETQYF

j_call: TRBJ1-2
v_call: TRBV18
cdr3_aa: CASSQETGGAYGYTF

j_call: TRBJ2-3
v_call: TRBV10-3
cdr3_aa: CAISESSGTGSTDTQYF

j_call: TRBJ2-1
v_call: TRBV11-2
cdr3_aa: CASSLGLGGGGYYNEQFF

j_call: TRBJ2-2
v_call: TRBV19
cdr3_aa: CASTRSSGKNTGELFF

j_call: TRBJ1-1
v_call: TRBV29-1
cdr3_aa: CSTRQGLNTEAFF

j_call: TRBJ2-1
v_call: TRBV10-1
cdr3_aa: CASSSSGRRHEQFF

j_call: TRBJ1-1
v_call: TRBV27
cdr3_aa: CASSSRENTEAFF

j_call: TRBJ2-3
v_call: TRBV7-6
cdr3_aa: CASSPSAGTGADTQYF

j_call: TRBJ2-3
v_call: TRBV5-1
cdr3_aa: CASSLVQGAGWQYF

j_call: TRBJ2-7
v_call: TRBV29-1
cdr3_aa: CSGGQSSYEQYF

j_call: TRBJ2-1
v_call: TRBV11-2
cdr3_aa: CASSFLSGGYNEQFF

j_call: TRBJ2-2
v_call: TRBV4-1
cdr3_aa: CASSQEEGGPNTGELFF

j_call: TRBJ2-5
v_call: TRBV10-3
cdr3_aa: CAISERGTGEGETQYF

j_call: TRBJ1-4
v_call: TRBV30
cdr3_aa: CAWSVWGRGLTRNEKLFF

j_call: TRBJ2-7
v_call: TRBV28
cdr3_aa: CASIFNRPREHSRRYEQYF

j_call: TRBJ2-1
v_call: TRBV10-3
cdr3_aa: CAISCPLGGCEQFF

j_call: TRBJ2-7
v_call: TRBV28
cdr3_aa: CASSLEGARQYF

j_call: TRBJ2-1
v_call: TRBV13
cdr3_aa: CASSLYNEQFF